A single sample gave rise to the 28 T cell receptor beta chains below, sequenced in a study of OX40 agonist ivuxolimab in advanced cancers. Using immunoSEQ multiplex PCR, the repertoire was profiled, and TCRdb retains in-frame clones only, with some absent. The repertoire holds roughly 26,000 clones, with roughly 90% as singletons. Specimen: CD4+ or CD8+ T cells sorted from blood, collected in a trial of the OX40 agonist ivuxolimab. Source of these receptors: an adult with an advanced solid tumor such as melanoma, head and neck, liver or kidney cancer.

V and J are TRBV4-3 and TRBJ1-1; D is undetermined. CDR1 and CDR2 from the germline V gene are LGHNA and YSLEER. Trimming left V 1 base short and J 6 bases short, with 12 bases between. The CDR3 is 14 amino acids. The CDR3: CASSQVGSHPEAFF. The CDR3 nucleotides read TGCGCCAGCAGCCAAGTTGGCAGCCACCCTGAAGCTTTCTTT.

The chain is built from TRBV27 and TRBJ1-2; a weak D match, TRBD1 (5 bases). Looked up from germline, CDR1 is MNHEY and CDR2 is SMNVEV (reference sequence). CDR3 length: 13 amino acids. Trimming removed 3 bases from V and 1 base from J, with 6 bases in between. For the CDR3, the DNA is TGTGCCAGCAGTTTGACAGTTAACTATGGCTACACCTTC. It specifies CASSLTVNYGYTF.

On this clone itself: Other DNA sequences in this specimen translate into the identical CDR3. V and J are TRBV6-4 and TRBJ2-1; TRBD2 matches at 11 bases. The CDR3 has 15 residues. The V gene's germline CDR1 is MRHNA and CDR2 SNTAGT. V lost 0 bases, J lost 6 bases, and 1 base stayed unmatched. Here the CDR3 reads CASSDSSGGANEQFF. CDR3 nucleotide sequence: TGTGCCAGCAGTGACTCTAGCGGGGGGGCCAATGAGCAGTTCTTC.

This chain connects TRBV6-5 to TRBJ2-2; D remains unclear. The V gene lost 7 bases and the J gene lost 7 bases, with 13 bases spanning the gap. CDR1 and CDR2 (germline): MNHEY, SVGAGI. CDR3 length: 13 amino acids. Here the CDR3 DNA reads TGTGCCAGCACCTTGAATGAGAACGGGGAGCTGTTTTTT. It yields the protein CASTLNENGELFF.

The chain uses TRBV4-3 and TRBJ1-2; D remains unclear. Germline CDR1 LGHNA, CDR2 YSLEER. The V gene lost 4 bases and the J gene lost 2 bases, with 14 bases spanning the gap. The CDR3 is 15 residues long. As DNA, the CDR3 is TGCGCCAGCAGCCTTTCAGGCCAGAGCAACTATGGCTACACCTTC. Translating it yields CASSLSGQSNYGYTF.

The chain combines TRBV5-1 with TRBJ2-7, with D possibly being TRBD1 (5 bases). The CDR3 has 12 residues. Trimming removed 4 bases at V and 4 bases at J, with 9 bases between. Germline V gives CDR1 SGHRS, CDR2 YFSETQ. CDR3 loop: CASSVSGYEQYF. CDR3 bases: TGCGCCAGCAGCGTGTCAGGGTACGAGCAGTACTTC.

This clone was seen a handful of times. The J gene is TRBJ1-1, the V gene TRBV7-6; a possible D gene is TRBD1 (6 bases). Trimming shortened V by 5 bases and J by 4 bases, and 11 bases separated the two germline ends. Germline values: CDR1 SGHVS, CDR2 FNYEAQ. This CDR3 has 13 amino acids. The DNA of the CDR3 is TGTGCCAGCAGCCCCGGGGGGGCCACTGAAGCTTTCTTT. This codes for CASSPGGATEAFF. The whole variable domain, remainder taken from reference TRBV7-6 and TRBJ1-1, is GAGVSQSPRYKVTKRGQDVALRCDPISGHVSLYWYRQALGQGPEFLTYFNYEAQQDKSGLPNDRFSAERPEGSISTLTIQRTEQRDSAMYRCASSPGGATEAFFGQGTRLTVV.

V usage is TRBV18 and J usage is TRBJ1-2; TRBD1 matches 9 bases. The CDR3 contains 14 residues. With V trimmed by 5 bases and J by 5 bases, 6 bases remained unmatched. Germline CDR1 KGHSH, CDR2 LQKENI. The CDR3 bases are TGTGCCAGCTCATTCCAGACAGGGGGGTATGGCTACACCTTC. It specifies CASSFQTGGYGYTF.

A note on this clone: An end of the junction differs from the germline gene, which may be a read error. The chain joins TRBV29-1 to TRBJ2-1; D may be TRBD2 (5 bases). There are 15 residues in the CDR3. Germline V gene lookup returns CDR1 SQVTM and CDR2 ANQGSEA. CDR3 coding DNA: TGCAGCGTTGAAGATCACCGGGGTATCGAAAATGAGCGGTTCTTC. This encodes CSVEDHRGIENERFF.

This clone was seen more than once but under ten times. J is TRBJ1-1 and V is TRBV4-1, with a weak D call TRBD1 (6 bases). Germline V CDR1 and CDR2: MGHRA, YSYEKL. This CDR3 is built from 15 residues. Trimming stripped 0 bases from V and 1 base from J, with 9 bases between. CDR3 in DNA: TGCGCCAGCAGCCAAGATCCGACAGGGAACACTGAAGCTTTCTTT. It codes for CASSQDPTGNTEAFF.

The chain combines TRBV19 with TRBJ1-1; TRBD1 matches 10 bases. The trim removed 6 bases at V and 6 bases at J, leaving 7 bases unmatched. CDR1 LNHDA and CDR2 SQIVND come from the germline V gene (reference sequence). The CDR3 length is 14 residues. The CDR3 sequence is CASSPTGGFAEAFF. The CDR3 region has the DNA TGTGCCAGTAGCCCGACAGGGGGCTTCGCTGAAGCTTTCTTT.

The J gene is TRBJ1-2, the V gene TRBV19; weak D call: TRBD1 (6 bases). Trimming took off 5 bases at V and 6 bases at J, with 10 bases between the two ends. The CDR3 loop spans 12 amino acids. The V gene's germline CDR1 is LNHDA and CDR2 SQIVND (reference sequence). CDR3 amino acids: CASSGGVDGYTF. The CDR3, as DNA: TGTGCCAGTAGTGGGGGCGTCGATGGCTACACCTTC.

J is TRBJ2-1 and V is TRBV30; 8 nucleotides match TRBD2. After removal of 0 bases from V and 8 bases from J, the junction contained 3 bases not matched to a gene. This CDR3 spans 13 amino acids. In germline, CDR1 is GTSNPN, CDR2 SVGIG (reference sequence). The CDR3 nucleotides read TGTGCCTGGAGTGTAACGGGGGGGGATGAGCAGTTCTTC. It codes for CAWSVTGGDEQFF.

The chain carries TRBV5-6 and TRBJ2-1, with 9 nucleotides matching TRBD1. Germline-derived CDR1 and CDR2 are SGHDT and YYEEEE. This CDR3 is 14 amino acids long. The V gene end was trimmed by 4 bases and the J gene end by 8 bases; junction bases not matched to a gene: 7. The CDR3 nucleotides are TGTGCCAGCAGCGAGGACAGGGGTCTAGATGAGCAGTTCTTC. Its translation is CASSEDRGLDEQFF.

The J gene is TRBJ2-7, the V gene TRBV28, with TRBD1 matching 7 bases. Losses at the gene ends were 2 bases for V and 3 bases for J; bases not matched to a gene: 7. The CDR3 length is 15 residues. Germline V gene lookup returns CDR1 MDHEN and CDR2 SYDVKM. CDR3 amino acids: CASSLRQGFIYEQYF. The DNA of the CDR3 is TGTGCCAGCAGTTTAAGACAGGGCTTTATCTACGAGCAGTACTTC.

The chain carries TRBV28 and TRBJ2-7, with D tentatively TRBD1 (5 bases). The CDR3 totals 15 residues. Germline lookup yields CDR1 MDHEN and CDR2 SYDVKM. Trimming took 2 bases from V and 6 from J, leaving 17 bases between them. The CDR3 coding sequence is TGTGCCAGCAGTTTAAGGGCAGGGCGAATGGCCGAGCAGTACTTC. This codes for CASSLRAGRMAEQYF.

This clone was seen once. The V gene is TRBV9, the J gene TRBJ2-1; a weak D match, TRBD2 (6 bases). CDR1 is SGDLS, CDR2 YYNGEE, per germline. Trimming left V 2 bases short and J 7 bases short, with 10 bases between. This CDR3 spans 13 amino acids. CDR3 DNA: TGTGCCAGCAGCGTCGGAGGGGAGAATGAGCAGTTCTTC. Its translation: CASSVGGENEQFF.

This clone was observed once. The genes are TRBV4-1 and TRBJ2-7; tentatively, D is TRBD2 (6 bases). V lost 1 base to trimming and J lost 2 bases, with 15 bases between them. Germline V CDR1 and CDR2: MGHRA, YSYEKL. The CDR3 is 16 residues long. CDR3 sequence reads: CASSQVGGTPTYEQYF. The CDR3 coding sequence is TGCGCCAGCAGCCAAGTTGGGGGGACTCCCACCTACGAGCAGTACTTC.

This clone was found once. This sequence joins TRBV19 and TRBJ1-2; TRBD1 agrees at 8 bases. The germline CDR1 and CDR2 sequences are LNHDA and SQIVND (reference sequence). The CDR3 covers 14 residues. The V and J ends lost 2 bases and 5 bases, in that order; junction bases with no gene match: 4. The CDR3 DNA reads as TGTGCCAGTAGTATAATCAGGGGGCGGTATGGCTACACCTTC. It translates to CASSIIRGRYGYTF. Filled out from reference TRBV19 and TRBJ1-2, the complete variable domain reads DGGITQSPKYLFRKEGQNVTLSCEQNLNHDAMYWYRQDPGQGLRLIYYSQIVNDFQKGDIAEGYSVSREKKESFPLTVTSAQKNPTAFYLCASSIIRGRYGYTFGSGTRLTVV.

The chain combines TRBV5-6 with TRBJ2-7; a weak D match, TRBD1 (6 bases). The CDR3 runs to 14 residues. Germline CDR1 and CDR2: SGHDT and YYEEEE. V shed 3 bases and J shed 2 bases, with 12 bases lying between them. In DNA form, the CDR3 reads TGTGCCAGCAGCTCTAAGACAGGACCCTACGAGCAGTACTTC. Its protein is CASSSKTGPYEQYF.

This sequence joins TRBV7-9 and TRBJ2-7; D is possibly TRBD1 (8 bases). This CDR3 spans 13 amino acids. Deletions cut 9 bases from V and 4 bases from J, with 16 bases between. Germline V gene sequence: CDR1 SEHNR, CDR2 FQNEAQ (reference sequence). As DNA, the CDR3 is TGTGCCAGTATTCCACAGGGGGGGTACGAGCAGTACTTC. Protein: CASIPQGGYEQYF.

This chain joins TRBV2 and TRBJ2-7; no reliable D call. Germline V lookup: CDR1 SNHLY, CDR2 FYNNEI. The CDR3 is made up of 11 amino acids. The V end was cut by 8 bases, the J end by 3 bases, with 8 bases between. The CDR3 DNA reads TGTGCCAGCTCCTCCGGCTACGAGCAGTACTTC. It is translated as CASSSGYEQYF.

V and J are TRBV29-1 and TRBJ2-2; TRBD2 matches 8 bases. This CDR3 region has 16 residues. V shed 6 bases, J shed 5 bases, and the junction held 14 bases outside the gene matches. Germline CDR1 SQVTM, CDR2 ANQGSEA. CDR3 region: CSVPSPGLGGTGELFF. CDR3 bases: TGCAGCGTCCCCTCTCCGGGACTAGGAGGAACCGGGGAGCTGTTTTTT.

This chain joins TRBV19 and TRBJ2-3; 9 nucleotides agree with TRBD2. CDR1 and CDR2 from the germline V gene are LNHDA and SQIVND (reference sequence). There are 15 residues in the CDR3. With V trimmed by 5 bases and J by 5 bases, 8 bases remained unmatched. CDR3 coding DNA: TGTGCCAGTAGTCCGGCGGGGGGGCCGGGAGATACGCAGTATTTT. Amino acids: CASSPAGGPGDTQYF. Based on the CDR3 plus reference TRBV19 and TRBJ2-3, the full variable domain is DGGITQSPKYLFRKEGQNVTLSCEQNLNHDAMYWYRQDPGQGLRLIYYSQIVNDFQKGDIAEGYSVSREKKESFPLTVTSAQKNPTAFYLCASSPAGGPGDTQYFGPGTRLTVL.

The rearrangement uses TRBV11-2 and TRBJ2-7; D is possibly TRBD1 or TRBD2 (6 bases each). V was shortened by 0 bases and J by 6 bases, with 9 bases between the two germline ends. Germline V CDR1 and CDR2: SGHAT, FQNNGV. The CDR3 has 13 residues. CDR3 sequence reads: CASSLEQGGEQYF. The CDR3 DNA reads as TGTGCCAGCAGCTTAGAACAGGGAGGCGAGCAGTACTTC. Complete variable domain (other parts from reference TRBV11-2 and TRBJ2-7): EAGVAQSPRYKIIEKRQSVAFWCNPISGHATLYWYQQILGQGPKLLIQFQNNGVVDDSQLPKDRFSAERLKGVDSTLKIQPAKLEDSAVYLCASSLEQGGEQYFGPGTRLTVT.

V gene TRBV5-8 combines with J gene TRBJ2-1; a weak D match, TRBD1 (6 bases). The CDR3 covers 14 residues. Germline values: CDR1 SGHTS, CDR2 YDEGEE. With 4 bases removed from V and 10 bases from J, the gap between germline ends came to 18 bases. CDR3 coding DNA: TGTGCCAGCAGCACCGACCGAACAGGGTTGGAGCAGTTCTTC. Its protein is CASSTDRTGLEQFF.

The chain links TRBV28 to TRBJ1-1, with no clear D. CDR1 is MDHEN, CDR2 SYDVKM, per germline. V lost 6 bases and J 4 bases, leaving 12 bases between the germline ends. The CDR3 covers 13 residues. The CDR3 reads CASSLGGFTEAFF. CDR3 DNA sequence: TGTGCCAGCAGCCTCGGCGGGTTCACTGAAGCTTTCTTT.

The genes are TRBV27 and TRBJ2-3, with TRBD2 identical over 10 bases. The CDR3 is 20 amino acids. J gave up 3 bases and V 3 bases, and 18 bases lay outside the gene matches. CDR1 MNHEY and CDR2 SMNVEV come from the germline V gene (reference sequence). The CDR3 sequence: CASSLASGSFGGISTDTQYF. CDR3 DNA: TGTGCCAGCAGTTTGGCTAGCGGGAGCTTCGGGGGCATTAGTACAGATACGCAGTATTTT.